The clone carrying this TCR beta chain was observed a few times. The sample comes from a study of T cells after yellow fever vaccination. Germline lookup yields CDR1 DFQATT and CDR2 SNEGSKA (reference sequence). V was pared by 6 bases and J by 1 base, with 7 bases of the junction left unmatched. The CDR3 runs 14 residues. TCRdb fed the 5' RACE reads into MiXCR, producing one record per CDR3 protein. The sample consists of about 300,000 distinct CDR3 sequences, about 6.6% of them appearing once. This sequence originates from a man aged 18 to 29 who received the YFV17D yellow fever vaccine. The starting material was PBMCs, obtained 45 days after the first yellow fever vaccination. The J gene is TRBJ2-3, the V gene TRBV20-1; 7 bases are a match to TRBD2. The DNA of the CDR3 is TGCAGTGCCGAGGCGGGGGTAGGCACAGATACGCAGTATTTT. Protein sequence: CSAEAGVGTDTQYF.